This T cell receptor (beta chain) derives from a study of cytomegalovirus exposure and HLA in healthy donors. Study-wide results and caveats: A link between a missense DCLRE1C variant and TCR beta V- and J-gene trimming emerged from a later analysis.

Notes on this clone: Antigen unknown.

Per germline, CDR1 SGHNT and CDR2 YYREEE (reference sequence). Trimming removed 0 bases at V and 6 bases at J, with 12 bases between. The CDR3 loop spans 14 amino acids. The PCR made use of 60 Vbeta and 13 Jbeta primers. Using immunoSEQ multiplex PCR, the repertoire was profiled, and TCRdb retains in-frame clones only, with some absent. The sample lists about 140,000 clones, over 70% occurring once. This chain joins TRBV5-4 and TRBJ1-1; D perhaps matches TRBD1 (6 bases). The sequenced sample consisted of PBMCs. The sequence was obtained from a male donor in good health and CMV-seronegative. CDR3 amino acids: CASSLEQDSPEAFF. The CDR3 bases are TGTGCCAGCAGCTTGGAGCAGGACAGCCCTGAAGCTTTCTTT. Full variable domain (rest looked up from reference TRBV5-4 and TRBJ1-1): ETGVTQSPTHLIKTRGQQVTLRCSSQSGHNTVSWYQQALGQGPQFIFQYYREEENGRGNFPPRFSGLQFPNYSSELNVNALELDDSALYLCASSLEQDSPEAFFGQGTRLTVV.